This T cell receptor (beta chain) was observed in a study of shared clonotypes between healthy human individuals (TCRdb year 2020). With regard to the full study: The cohort included three men and a couple of women between 18 and 49 years of age. To estimate repertoire size and how much clonotype sharing occurs between individuals, the study deeply sequenced the blood TCR repertoires of five healthy adults. Per donor, leukapheresis produced somewhere between about 0.9 and 9 billion PBMCs. Different laboratories and diverse techniques were used to prepare libraries and sequence TCR repertoires, to increase sequencing depth and limit assay-specific biases. Per donor, three plates each were used for CD4 naive and CD4 memory, two for CD8 naive, and one for CD8 memory.

A word on this clone: The target of this receptor is not known. Within one base of it there is no much larger clone, and no base qualities were kept.

Beyond this particular receptor, the publication reports: Because the study included only a small number of donors, the genetic and exposure-history diversity represented was limited. Clonotypes shared by all four sorted-subset donors showed higher generation probabilities than non-shared clonotypes. Only blood was sampled, and tissue TCR repertoires likely differ from those in blood. Incomplete sequencing was indicated by rarefaction of sorted-subset datasets, despite the large sequencing depth. Sharing across a few donors was observed for roughly 5.4% of naive CD4, over 3% of naive CD8, about 2.3% of memory CD4, and over 0.3% of memory CD8 clonotypes. Based on pairwise subsampling, the degree of clonotype sharing among donors was expected to be affected by sequencing depth. Naive subsets generally had larger estimated clonotype richness than memory subsets did.

Using the deep immunoSEQ assay, TCR CDR3 regions were amplified from genomic DNA by multiplex PCR. Extracted genomic DNA from each cell subset was spread evenly across all wells of several immunoSEQ 96-well plates, with each plate serving as a replicate. For sorted subsets, each replicate PCR was loaded with 150 to 250 ng genomic DNA, equivalent to some 31,000 T cell genomes. Purified libraries were measured with a Qubit 3.0 fluorometer, size-checked on a Bioanalyzer 2100, and measured again with the KAPA Library Quantification kit. Every immunoSEQ 96-well plate was sequenced on a dedicated single-read 150-cycle Illumina NextSeq 550 flow cell. In the paper's pipeline: Because only junctional sequences without quality scores were contained in the immunoSEQ output, filtering matching that applied to full-length reads could not be performed. Sequences were annotated with PyIR, a Python wrapper for IgBLAST v1.9, using IMGT germline references to assign V/J genes and CDR3. Reads with weak V/J assignments (E-value above 1e-6), missing CDR3, stop codons, out-of-frame junctions, or ambiguous translated residues were removed. V3J clonotypes were defined as sequences sharing the same inferred V gene, J gene, and CDR3 amino acid sequence. Percentage overlap between repertoires was computed as shared unique clonotypes divided by the size of the smaller repertoire. RTK rarefaction, the Chao1 estimator, and Recon v2.1 estimates of unobserved clonotypes were used to assess repertoire richness. For all TCRbeta clonotypes obtained by the gDNA method from a few donors, generation probabilities were computed with OLGA. What TCRdb holds here is the immuneACCESS table cut down to in-frame rearrangements. Part of the clones is not present; checked against another copy, under half of the missing clones reflect an unresolved V gene, and the others are unexplained. From that table come the V and J calls and clone size; the DNA was used to work out D and trimming. The sample includes approximately 2,300,000 clones, with around 93% observed a single time. The top ten hold around 0.38% of the sample.

The germline V gene supplies CDR1 SGHRS and CDR2 YFSETQ. Relative to germline, V is 4 bases shorter and J is 6 bases shorter, with 14 bases between their ends. Inclusive of the bounding cysteine and phenylalanine, the CDR3 is 14 residues long. The sequence is cut down to CDR3 DNA, 42 bases in frame from base 1. Donors were healthy HIV-negative adults with no recently reported acute infections or vaccinations. Only Caucasian adults living in Nashville, Tennessee, USA were represented among the donors. CD4+ T cells were enriched by magnetic negative selection; naive cells were then positively selected on CD45RA, and the negative fraction formed the memory subset. Blood was obtained by leukapheresis, after which PBMCs were separated by Ficoll-Histopaque density gradient centrifugation and cryopreserved in liquid nitrogen vapor phase. Analytical flow cytometry was used to check the purity and quantity of every magnetically sorted T cell population. Each sorted fraction had its genomic DNA isolated and then quantified by UV absorbance on a Nanodrop 2000c.

Sequencing was done on a sample of naive CD4+ T cells from PBMCs. Reading the label with the study, this specimen's cell subset or site is: CD45RA+ positively selected. This sequence originates from a man younger than 35 in good health. Some clones in this sample may be carry-over from other donors' samples. The sequence links TRBV5-1 to TRBJ1-5; the D gene cannot be named for sure. The CDR3 protein is CASSLSGWGQPQHF. The DNA sequence is given as TGCGCCAGCAGCCTGAGCGGTTGGGGTCAGCCCCAGCATTTT. The reference TRBV5-1 and TRBJ1-5 proteins fill in what lies around the CDR3, so the full variable domain reads KAGVTQTPRYLIKTRGQQVTLSCSPISGHRSVSWYQQTPGQGLQFLFEYFSETQRNKGNFPGRFSGRQFSNSRSEMNVSTLELGDSALYLCASSLSGWGQPQHFGDGTRLSIL.